A single sample gave rise to the 8 T cell receptor beta chains below, sequenced in a study of blood T cell repertoires in COVID-19. Only in-frame clones appear in the TCRdb table, and some are missing; sequencing was by immunoSEQ multiplex PCR. Found here are around 72,000 clones, around 78% of them singletons; the top ten hold 15% to 20%. Source material: peripheral blood. Receptor source: a woman of 80 years or more with acute or convalescent COVID-19.

J is TRBJ1-5 and V is TRBV9; 9 bases align to TRBD1. This CDR3 has 14 amino acids. Looked up from germline, CDR1 is SGDLS and CDR2 is YYNGEE. V was clipped by 3 bases and J by 5 bases; unmatched bases: 3. DNA of the CDR3: TGTGCCAGCAGCGGGACAGGGGATCATCAGCCCCAGCATTTT. Its translation is CASSGTGDHQPQHF.

This clone is a singleton in its sample. This rearrangement joins TRBV6-1 to TRBJ1-2, with D tentatively TRBD1 (6 bases). The germline V gene has CDR1 MNHNS and CDR2 SASEGT. Deletions cut 1 base from V and 8 bases from J, with 20 bases between. The CDR3 is made up of 16 amino acids. The CDR3 DNA sequence: TGTGCCAGCAGTGAAGATGGGACAACTCCCTTGGGGGGCTACACCTTC. Protein sequence: CASSEDGTTPLGGYTF.

The chain links TRBV5-4 to TRBJ1-6; TRBD1 might be the D (6 bases). The V gene's germline CDR1 is SGHNT and CDR2 YYREEE (reference sequence). This CDR3 comprises 17 residues. The ends were cut back, 1 base at V and 7 bases at J, with 18 bases in the middle. The CDR3 here is CASSLRGKVGSNSPLHF. The CDR3 DNA reads TGTGCCAGCAGCTTGAGGGGGAAAGTAGGGTCAAATTCACCCCTCCACTTT.

The chain employs TRBV7-6 and TRBJ1-6; a possible D gene is TRBD1 (6 bases). CDR1 SGHVS and CDR2 FNYEAQ come from the germline V gene. Trimming took 5 bases from V and 14 from J, leaving 13 bases between them. This CDR3 region has 12 residues. CDR3 sequence: CASSIGQGSLHF. CDR3 coding DNA: TGTGCCAGCAGCATCGGTCAGGGGTCCCTCCACTTT. Variable domain in full (rest from reference TRBV7-6 and TRBJ1-6): GAGVSQSPRYKVTKRGQDVALRCDPISGHVSLYWYRQALGQGPEFLTYFNYEAQQDKSGLPNDRFSAERPEGSISTLTIQRTEQRDSAMYRCASSIGQGSLHFGNGTRLTVT.

Comments on this clone: At one end, the junction sequence differs from germline, possibly due to a read error. V usage is TRBV3-1 (or the pseudogene TRBV3-2) and J usage is TRBJ1-4; 10 nucleotides match TRBD1. CDR3 length: 11 residues. CDR1 is LGHDT and CDR2 is YNNKEL in the germline V gene (reference sequence). CDR3 sequence (DNA): TGTGCCAGCAGCCGCGGACAGGGGGAGGTTTTT. It yields the protein CASSRGQGEVF.

The chain uses TRBV27 and TRBJ2-7, with a weak D call TRBD2 (7 bases). CDR1 MNHEY and CDR2 SMNVEV come from the germline V gene (reference sequence). The CDR3 totals 17 residues. The ends were cut back, 5 bases at V and 3 bases at J, with 23 bases in the middle. The CDR3 DNA reads as TGTGCCAGCAGTCTTAGGGGGAGGGACTACCAATACTACGAGCAGTACTTC. As protein: CASSLRGRDYQYYEQYF.

The CDR3 loop is CASGLVQNTEAFF. CDR3 coding DNA: TGTGCTAGTGGTTTGGTTCAGAACACTGAAGCTTTCTTT. The genes are TRBV12-5 and TRBJ1-1; no reliable D call. CDR1 and CDR2 from the germline V gene are LGHNT and FRNRAP. The V end lost 0 bases, the J end lost 1 base, and 3 bases lay between the germline ends. The CDR3 sequence is 13 residues long.

The V and J genes are TRBV19 and TRBJ1-3; the match to TRBD1 covers 7 bases. After removal of 10 bases from V and 4 bases from J, the junction contained 13 bases not matched to a gene. This CDR3 comprises 15 residues. CDR1 is LNHDA and CDR2 is SQIVND in the germline V gene (reference sequence). CDR3: CATAPDRARGNTIYF. The CDR3 DNA reads as TGTGCCACCGCCCCCGACAGGGCGCGAGGAAACACCATATATTTT.